The 4 T cell receptor beta chains presented below share a single source sample, sequenced in a study of beta chain features in type 1 diabetes. The study's findings and limits: Moderate yet significant TCRB CDR3 shortening was seen in Type 1 diabetes patients in all four CD4+ subsets.

The antigens of these receptors remain unknown. Reverse transcribing all isolated RNA meant expressed TCRB transcripts were sequenced. Sequencing was performed with immunoSEQ multiplex PCR; in TCRdb, only in-frame clones are kept and a portion is missing. The sample yields approximately 27,000 clones, 40% to 60% seen once. The material sequenced was stem cell memory CD4+ T cells from blood. The source of these receptors is a man aged 25 to 45 with type 1 diabetes.

The chain joins TRBV15 to TRBJ2-5; 7 positions agree with TRBD1. V lost 0 bases and J lost 0; bases outside the gene matches: 1. The germline V gene has CDR1 LNHNV and CDR2 YYDKDF (reference sequence). The CDR3 length is 15 residues. CDR3 sequence reads: CATSRDQGDQETQYF. Here the CDR3 DNA reads TGTGCCACCAGCAGAGATCAGGGGGACCAAGAGACCCAGTACTTC. Filled out from reference TRBV15 and TRBJ2-5, the complete variable domain reads DAMVIQNPRYQVTQFGKPVTLSCSQTLNHNVMYWYQQKSSQAPKLLFHYYDKDFNNEADTPDNFQSRRPNTSFCFLDIRSPGLGDTAMYLCATSRDQGDQETQYFGPGTRLLVL.

This chain links TRBV25-1 with TRBJ2-7; no firm D call. Trimming cost V 3 bases and J 2 bases, with 11 bases left between them. The germline V gene has CDR1 MGHDK and CDR2 SYGVNS. There are 14 residues in the CDR3. CDR3 region: CASSDPARPYEQYF. CDR3 in DNA: TGTGCCAGCAGTGACCCTGCCAGGCCCTACGAGCAGTACTTC.

The V call is TRBV2, the J call TRBJ1-6, with 11 bases that match TRBD1. V was clipped by 10 bases and J by 14 bases; unmatched bases: 10. In germline, CDR1 is SNHLY, CDR2 FYNNEI. The CDR3 extends over 13 amino acids. The CDR3 coding sequence is TGTGCCACTCGAGGACAGGGGGCCGAGGCCCTCCACTTT. It is translated as CATRGQGAEALHF.

The J gene is TRBJ2-5, the V gene TRBV11-3; 7 bases map to TRBD2. The ends lost 3 bases at V and 0 bases at J; junction bases unmatched: 7. This CDR3 is 16 amino acids long. Germline V gene sequence: CDR1 SGHNT, CDR2 YENEEA. Here the CDR3 DNA reads TGTGCCAGCAGCTTGGACCGAGGACTAGACCAAGAGACCCAGTACTTC. Amino acid sequence: CASSLDRGLDQETQYF.